The clone carrying this T cell receptor (beta chain) has more than one count but fewer than ten. As yet, its antigen is unknown. Other nucleotide sequences in the sample specify the same CDR3. The data originate from a study of cytomegalovirus exposure and HLA in healthy donors. Whole-study context: HLA-typed donors were the source of around 87 million unique TCRs, which an early data release held.

Study-wide points: With later analysis, a missense DCLRE1C variant became linked to TCR beta V- and J-gene trimming.

The study ran its PCR with 60 Vbeta and 13 Jbeta primers. Profiled with immunoSEQ multiplex PCR; TCRdb holds only in-frame clones, not every one. The sample records 200,000 to 250,000 clones, around 83% being singletons. Germline V gene data show CDR1 as SGHNT and CDR2 as YYREEE (reference sequence). The CDR3 loop spans 14 amino acids. V lost 2 bases to trimming and J lost 2 bases, with 9 bases between them. This TCR was recovered from a girl aged 5-17 years in good health and CMV-seronegative. The chain links TRBV5-4 to TRBJ2-3, with TRBD1 as a possible D gene (6 bases). Sequenced material: PBMCs. DNA for the CDR3: TGTGCCAGCAGCTTAGGGGGATACACAGATACGCAGTATTTT. Protein sequence: CASSLGGYTDTQYF.